Listed here are 31 T cell receptor beta chains from one sample, sequenced in a study of T cell repertoires in cytomegalovirus infection (dated by TCRdb to between 2019 and 2020). What this sample's treatment or condition label stands for: in vitro stimulation with specific CMV peptide epitopes to enrich CMV-specific T cells. These receptors' targets are unknown. The sequencer listed for this sample is Illumina HiSeq 1500. TCRdb passed the public sequencing reads through fastp at Q25 and MiXCR, retaining productive beta sequences. Every distinct CDR3 protein forms one entry, paired with its most common genes and DNA. The sample table contains 450,000 to 650,000 distinct CDR3 sequences; only one count was recorded for approximately 40% of them. 48% of the sample comes from the top ten. The source was cultured PBMCs, collected from culture after CMV antigen stimulation. Receptors were obtained from a human donor in good health (CMV status not recorded). Some clones in this sample may be carry-over from other donors' samples.

This clonotype has only a few counts. The chain carries TRBV25-1 and TRBJ2-7; TRBD2 is a possible D gene (6 bases). V was pared by 8 bases and J by 4 bases, with 24 bases between. Germline V gene lookup returns CDR1 MGHDK and CDR2 SYGVNS. The CDR3 totals 16 residues. CDR3 residues: CASPGQGSGSKYEQYF. In DNA, the CDR3 is TGTGCCAGCCCAGGCCAGGGTAGCGGATCGAAGTACGAGCAGTACTTC.

The genes are TRBV7-2 and TRBJ2-5; 12 bases map to TRBD2. Per germline, CDR1 SGHTA and CDR2 FQGNSA. The J segment lost 0 bases and the V segment lost 2 bases, leaving 10 bases of the junction unmatched. The CDR3 has 19 amino acids. The CDR3 DNA reads as TGTGCCAGCAGCTTAAGTTCTAGCGGGGGGGGGGGGTACCAAGAGACCCAGTACTTC. As protein: CASSLSSSGGGGYQETQYF.

This clonotype was seen just once. The chain carries TRBV7-9 and TRBJ1-1; D gene uncertain. The CDR3 loop spans 14 amino acids. Trimming stripped 5 bases from V and 0 bases from J, with 10 bases between. Germline lookup yields CDR1 SEHNR and CDR2 FQNEAQ (reference sequence). The CDR3 DNA reads TGTGCCAGCAGCCCCCCTCCCCTGAACACTGAAGCTTTCTTT. Its translation: CASSPPPLNTEAFF.

The rearrangement uses TRBV7-9 and TRBJ2-7; 10 bases align to TRBD1. Germline assignment: CDR1 SEHNR and CDR2 FQNEAQ (reference sequence). This CDR3 spans 14 amino acids. The V segment lost 7 bases and the J segment 6 bases; nucleotides outside the gene matches: 9. The CDR3 sequence: CASTQWDRGGEQYF. For the CDR3, the DNA is TGTGCCAGCACCCAGTGGGACAGGGGTGGCGAGCAGTACTTC.

This clonotype was seen a handful of times. V usage is TRBV6-1 and J usage is TRBJ2-1; D is unresolved. The ends were cut back, 3 bases at V and 11 bases at J, with 8 bases in the middle. CDR3 length equals 11 residues. The germline gives CDR1 MNHNS, CDR2 SASEGT. The CDR3 loop is CASSETYKQFF. DNA for the CDR3: TGTGCCAGCAGTGAGACCTATAAGCAGTTCTTC.

This chain connects TRBV5-4 to TRBJ2-1; 16 bases agree with TRBD2. Trimming at V came to 4 bases and at J to 4 bases, leaving 11 bases not matched to a gene. CDR1 is SGHNT and CDR2 is YYREEE in the germline V gene (reference sequence). This CDR3 spans 19 amino acids. Here the CDR3 reads CASSRPGTSGRGLYNEQFF. The CDR3 coding sequence is TGTGCCAGCAGCCGGCCCGGGACTAGCGGGAGGGGCTTATACAATGAGCAGTTCTTC.

The J gene is TRBJ2-3, the V gene TRBV6-5, with D possibly being TRBD1 or TRBD2 (5 bases each). V lost 6 bases, J lost 3 bases, and 19 bases lay in between. There are 16 residues in the CDR3. Germline V gives CDR1 MNHEY, CDR2 SVGAGI. CDR3 nucleotide sequence: TGTGCCAGCAGCTCCCTGTTAGGGACGAGGACAGATACGCAGTATTTT. This gives the protein CASSSLLGTRTDTQYF.

This clonotype appeared a few times. CDR3 sequence reads: CASSQVRRNTPDTQYF. The CDR3 DNA sequence: TGCGCCAGCAGCCAAGTACGACGGAACACTCCCGATACGCAGTATTTT. This rearrangement joins TRBV4-1 to TRBJ2-3; D ambiguous. Germline assignment: CDR1 MGHRA and CDR2 YSYEKL. V was shortened by 1 base and J by 6 bases, with 17 bases between the two germline ends. CDR3 size: 16 residues.

This rearrangement joins TRBV27 to TRBJ2-7; possible D gene TRBD1, 6 bases. V was cut by 5 bases and J by 2 bases, with 10 bases left in between. The CDR3 sequence is 13 residues long. The germline V gene encodes CDR1 MNHEY and CDR2 SMNVEV (reference sequence). CDR3 coding DNA: TGTGCCAGCAGTATGGGGGCTGCCTACGAGCAGTACTTC. Residues: CASSMGAAYEQYF.

This clonotype occurred a few times. V usage is TRBV27 and J usage is TRBJ2-7; D not certain. V lost 0 bases and J lost 4, with 7 bases in between. Germline lookup yields CDR1 MNHEY and CDR2 SMNVEV (reference sequence). The CDR3 has 13 amino acids. The CDR3 reads CASSLSVYYEQYF. CDR3 bases: TGTGCCAGCAGTTTATCTGTTTATTACGAGCAGTACTTC.

The rearrangement links TRBV6-1 to TRBJ2-7, with 7 bases identical to TRBD1. Per germline, CDR1 MNHNS and CDR2 SASEGT. Trimming took 5 bases from V and 0 from J; bases not matched to a gene: 7. The CDR3 covers 15 residues. CDR3: CASSRGRDSSYEQYF. The DNA of the CDR3 is TGTGCCAGCAGTAGAGGACGGGACAGCTCCTACGAGCAGTACTTC.

This clonotype was seen only a few times. This rearrangement joins TRBV11-1 to TRBJ1-6; D is unclear. This CDR3 region has 13 residues. Looked up from germline, CDR1 is SGHAT and CDR2 is FQDESV (reference sequence). V lost 10 bases to trimming and J lost 9 bases, with 16 bases between them. The CDR3 protein is CANQTTRGSPLHF. CDR3 DNA sequence: TGTGCCAACCAGACAACCCGAGGTTCACCCCTCCACTTT.

In this sample, this clonotype turned up a few times. The chain employs TRBV7-9 and TRBJ1-4; the D is unclear. CDR3 length: 16 residues. V dropped 0 bases and J dropped 5 bases, with 13 bases sitting between them. From germline, CDR1 is SEHNR and CDR2 FQNEAQ (reference sequence). The CDR3 DNA reads TGTGCCAGCAGCTTAGCGTTTCGGCGAGGGAATGAAAAACTGTTTTTT. This gives the protein CASSLAFRRGNEKLFF.

V gene TRBV2 combines with J gene TRBJ2-3; 8 positions match TRBD2. The trim removed 5 bases at V and 6 bases at J, leaving 10 bases unmatched. Germline CDR1 and CDR2: SNHLY and FYNNEI. CDR3 length: 15 residues. CDR3 region: CASSSAGAFLDTQYF. In DNA form, the CDR3 reads TGTGCCAGCAGTTCAGCGGGGGCGTTTTTGGATACGCAGTATTTT.

This chain uses TRBV20-1 with TRBJ2-4; 13 bases fit TRBD2. Germline values: CDR1 DFQATT, CDR2 SNEGSKA (reference sequence). The CDR3 is 18 amino acids. J gave up 1 base and V 4 bases, and 10 bases lay outside the gene matches. The DNA of the CDR3 is TGCAGTGCTACGCCCCCCGGGACTAGCGGGAATGCCAAAAACATTCAGTACTTC. Translating it yields CSATPPGTSGNAKNIQYF.

This clonotype was detected many times. The J gene is TRBJ1-2, the V gene TRBV7-2; 8 positions match TRBD1. The CDR3 consists of 14 residues. Germline values: CDR1 SGHTA, CDR2 FQGNSA. V gave up 4 bases and J gave up 6 bases; unmatched junction bases: 7. CDR3 sequence reads: CASSSRQGMDGYTF. CDR3 DNA sequence: TGTGCCAGCAGCTCCCGACAGGGGATGGATGGCTACACCTTC.

This clonotype occurred a few times. The gene calls are TRBV11-2 and TRBJ1-4; D ambiguous. Per germline, CDR1 SGHAT and CDR2 FQNNGV. Trimming took off 2 bases at V and 8 bases at J, with 6 bases between the two ends. The CDR3 is 12 amino acids. The CDR3 loop reads CASSLIGEKLFF. DNA for the CDR3: TGTGCCAGCAGCTTAATCGGGGAAAAACTGTTTTTT. The complete variable domain, with remaining parts taken from reference TRBV11-2 and TRBJ1-4, reads EAGVAQSPRYKIIEKRQSVAFWCNPISGHATLYWYQQILGQGPKLLIQFQNNGVVDDSQLPKDRFSAERLKGVDSTLKIQPAKLEDSAVYLCASSLIGEKLFFGSGTQLSVL.

The rearrangement uses TRBV2 and TRBJ1-5, with 9 bases aligning to TRBD1. Per germline, CDR1 SNHLY and CDR2 FYNNEI. The CDR3 length is 15 residues. V lost 6 bases and J lost 3; bases outside the gene matches: 6. The CDR3 loop reads CASRDDRGINQPQHF. The CDR3 nucleotides read TGTGCCAGCAGGGATGACAGGGGGATCAATCAGCCCCAGCATTTT.

The chain employs TRBV6-1 and TRBJ1-1, with unresolved D. Trimming cost V 7 bases and J 5 bases, with 32 bases left between them. The CDR3 sequence is 19 residues long. Germline CDR1 and CDR2: MNHNS and SASEGT. The CDR3 DNA follows: TGTGCCAGCAAGTTGGGTGGGAACCGGGATCCCTTTTTGGGGACTGAAGCTTTCTTT. Translation gives CASKLGGNRDPFLGTEAFF.

The sample holds a few counts of this clonotype. V usage is TRBV28 and J usage is TRBJ1-5; D is perhaps TRBD1 (5 bases). Germline CDR1 and CDR2: MDHEN and SYDVKM. The CDR3 is made up of 16 amino acids. Between the trimmed V and J ends, which lost 0 bases and 6 bases, there was a span of 15 bases. CDR3 DNA: TGTGCCAGCAGTTTATGGGACCAGACAGTGCGTCAGCCCCAGCATTTT. This encodes CASSLWDQTVRQPQHF.

V usage is TRBV19 and J usage is TRBJ1-1; D is uncertain. Germline lookup yields CDR1 LNHDA and CDR2 SQIVND (reference sequence). V gave up 3 bases and J gave up 6 bases, with 14 bases separating them. The CDR3 is 14 residues long. CDR3 in amino acids: CASSMPWTNPEAFF. CDR3 nucleotide sequence: TGTGCCAGTAGTATGCCCTGGACCAACCCTGAAGCTTTCTTT.

This clonotype has more than one count but fewer than ten. This sequence joins TRBV7-9 and TRBJ1-1; weak D call: TRBD1 (5 bases). V was clipped by 5 bases and J by 4 bases, with 17 bases between them. Germline CDR1 SEHNR, CDR2 FQNEAQ (reference sequence). There are 15 residues in the CDR3. The CDR3 spells CASSMSIGAGTEAFF. Here the CDR3 DNA reads TGTGCCAGCAGCATGTCCATTGGGGCTGGCACTGAAGCTTTCTTT.

The gene calls are TRBV27 and TRBJ1-1, with D unclear. Germline V lookup: CDR1 MNHEY, CDR2 SMNVEV (reference sequence). The CDR3 runs to 15 residues. V shed 0 bases and J shed 8 bases, with 16 bases lying between them. In nucleotides, the CDR3 is TGTGCCAGCAGTTTATCGAGTGGTGTGGGTCGCGAAGCTTTCTTT. Translation gives CASSLSSGVGREAFF.

The chain couples TRBV11-2 to TRBJ2-3, with a tentative D call TRBD2 (6 bases). The CDR3 is made up of 16 amino acids. Germline assignment: CDR1 SGHAT and CDR2 FQNNGV. The V end was cut by 3 bases, the J end by 2 bases, with 15 bases between. CDR3 sequence: CASSFWSGVYTDTQYF. The DNA of the CDR3 is TGTGCCAGCAGCTTTTGGTCGGGGGTTTACACAGATACGCAGTATTTT.

About this clonotype: The junction does not match germline at one end; this may be a read error. The chain carries TRBV15 and TRBJ1-1; D is unresolved. The CDR3 is 12 residues long. CDR1 is LNHNV, CDR2 YYDKDF, per germline (reference sequence). CDR3 DNA: TGTGCCACCAGCAGAGATAAGACAAAAGCCCTCTTT. It is translated as CATSRDKTKALF.

This clonotype was counted a few times. This chain connects TRBV11-2 to TRBJ2-7; unclear D gene. There are 14 residues in the CDR3. V was shortened by 1 base and J by 3 bases, with 10 bases between the two germline ends. Germline CDR1 SGHAT, CDR2 FQNNGV. DNA for the CDR3: TGTGCCAGCAGCTTAGGGGTCGGGTTCTACGAGCAGTACTTC. Translated: CASSLGVGFYEQYF.

This clonotype was counted only a few times. The chain recombines TRBV6-5 with TRBJ1-6; the D gene is possibly TRBD1 (5 bases). The length of the CDR3 is 16 residues. Trimming took 6 bases from V and 2 from J, leaving 14 bases between them. Per germline, CDR1 MNHEY and CDR2 SVGAGI. In DNA, the CDR3 is TGTGCCAGCAGCCGGGAGGGGAGCGCCTATAATTCACCCCTCCACTTT. Translating gives CASSREGSAYNSPLHF.

V usage is TRBV19 and J usage is TRBJ2-5, with D perhaps being TRBD1 or TRBD2 (5 bases each). Germline CDR1 LNHDA, CDR2 SQIVND (reference sequence). The length of the CDR3 is 13 residues. Trimming took off 5 bases at V and 5 bases at J, with 12 bases between the two ends. CDR3 nucleotides: TGTGCCAGTAGTGAGGGGAGTGATGAGACCCAGTACTTC. Amino acid sequence: CASSEGSDETQYF.

This chain connects TRBV20-1 to TRBJ2-7; 9 positions match TRBD1. The CDR3 contains 14 residues. With V trimmed by 2 bases and J by 1 base, 3 bases remained unmatched. Germline V gene data show CDR1 as DFQATT and CDR2 as SNEGSKA (reference sequence). CDR3: CSARPDRGSYEQYF. The CDR3 DNA reads as TGCAGTGCTAGACCGGACAGGGGATCCTACGAGCAGTACTTC.

The genes are TRBV4-1 and TRBJ1-1; 7 positions match TRBD1. The CDR3 is 18 amino acids. Germline CDR1 MGHRA, CDR2 YSYEKL. The V and J ends lost 3 bases and 5 bases, in that order; junction bases with no gene match: 18. This CDR3 reads CASSQPKAGTAGVTEAFF. CDR3 in DNA: TGCGCCAGCAGCCAGCCTAAGGCCGGGACAGCCGGCGTTACTGAAGCTTTCTTT.

This clonotype occurred a few times. The chain uses TRBV7-9 and TRBJ2-1; 7 positions match TRBD1. Losses at the gene ends were 1 base for V and 10 bases for J; bases not matched to a gene: 10. This CDR3 comprises 15 residues. Germline lookup yields CDR1 SEHNR and CDR2 FQNEAQ (reference sequence). Here the CDR3 reads CASSLGQGEDWEQFF. The CDR3 DNA reads as TGTGCCAGCAGCTTAGGACAGGGTGAAGACTGGGAGCAGTTCTTC.